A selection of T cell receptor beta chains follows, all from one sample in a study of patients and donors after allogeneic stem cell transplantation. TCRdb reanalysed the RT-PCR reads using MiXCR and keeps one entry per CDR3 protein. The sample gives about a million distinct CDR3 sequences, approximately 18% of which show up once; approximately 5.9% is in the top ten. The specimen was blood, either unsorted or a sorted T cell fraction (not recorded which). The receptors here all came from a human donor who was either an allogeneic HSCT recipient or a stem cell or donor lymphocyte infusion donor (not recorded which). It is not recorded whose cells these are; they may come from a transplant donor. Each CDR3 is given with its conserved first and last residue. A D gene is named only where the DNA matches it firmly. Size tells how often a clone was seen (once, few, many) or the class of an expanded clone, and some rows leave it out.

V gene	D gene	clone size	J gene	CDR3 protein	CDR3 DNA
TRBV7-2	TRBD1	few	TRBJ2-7	CASTITGQGNYEQYF	TGTGCCAGCACCATAACCGGACAGGGAAACTACGAGCAGTACTTC
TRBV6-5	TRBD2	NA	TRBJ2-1	CASSYSKSGKGYEQFF	TGTGCCAGCAGTTACTCCAAGAGCGGGAAGGGGTATGAGCAGTTCTTC
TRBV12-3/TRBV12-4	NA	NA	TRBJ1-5	CASSLTIGGAEQPQHF	TGTGCCAGCAGTTTAACGATCGGAGGCGCGGAGCAGCCCCAGCATTTT
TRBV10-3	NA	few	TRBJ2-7	CAISVDATYEQYF	TGTGCCATCAGTGTGGATGCTACCTACGAGCAGTACTTC
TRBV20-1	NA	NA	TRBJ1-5	CSAKGVYLGSNQPQHF	TGCAGTGCGAAAGGGGTCTATCTCGGAAGCAATCAGCCCCAGCATTTT
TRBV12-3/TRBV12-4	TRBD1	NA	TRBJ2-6	CASRQGAGANVLTF	TGTGCCAGCCGACAGGGGGCTGGGGCCAACGTCCTGACTTTC
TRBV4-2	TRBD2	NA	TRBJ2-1	CASSPGTSGGAGYNEQFF	TGTGCCAGCAGCCCCGGGACTAGCGGGGGGGCGGGGTACAATGAGCAGTTCTTC
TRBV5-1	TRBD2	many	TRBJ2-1	CASKFSGSGKNEQFF	TGCGCCAGCAAGTTCAGCGGGAGTGGCAAGAATGAGCAGTTCTTC
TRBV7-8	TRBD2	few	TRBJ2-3	CASSKLLAGVTDTQYF	TGTGCCAGCAGCAAACTACTAGCGGGGGTCACAGATACGCAGTATTTT
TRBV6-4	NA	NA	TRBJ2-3	CASSDSWERGTDTQYF	TGTGCCAGCAGTGACTCCTGGGAGCGGGGCACAGATACGCAGTATTTT
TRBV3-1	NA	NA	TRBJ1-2	CASSQSPGRGSFYGYTF	TGTGCCAGCAGCCAATCCCCGGGAAGGGGAAGTTTCTATGGCTACACCTTC
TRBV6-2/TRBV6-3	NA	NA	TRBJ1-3	CASSYSRLAGNTIYF	TGTGCCAGCAGTTACTCGAGACTTGCAGGAAACACCATATATTTT
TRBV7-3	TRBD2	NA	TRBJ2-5	CASRLAETQYF	TGTGCCAGCAGACTAGCGGAGACCCAGTACTTC
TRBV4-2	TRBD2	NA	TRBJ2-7	CASSQSRPSGRIFNYEQYF	TGTGCCAGCAGCCAAAGTCGTCCTAGCGGGAGGATCTTCAACTACGAGCAGTACTTC
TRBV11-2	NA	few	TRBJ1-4	CASSLLTEKLFF	TGTGCCAGCAGCTTATTAACGGAAAAACTGTTTTTT
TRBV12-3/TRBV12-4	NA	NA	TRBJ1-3	CASIEPTVGPIYF	TGTGCCAGCATAGAACCCACGGTCGGTCCCATATATTTT
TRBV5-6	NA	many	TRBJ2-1	CASSLAVFFSYNEQFF	TGTGCCAGCAGCTTGGCCGTCTTCTTTTCCTACAATGAGCAGTTCTTC
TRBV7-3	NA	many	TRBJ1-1	CASSYGRTNTEAFF	TGTGCCAGCAGTTACGGACGGACTAACACTGAAGCTTTCTTT
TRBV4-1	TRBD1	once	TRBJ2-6	CASSQEGRQGASGANVLTF	TGCGCCAGCAGCCAAGAAGGGAGACAGGGGGCCTCTGGGGCCAACGTCCTGACTTTC
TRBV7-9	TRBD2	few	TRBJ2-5	CASSPSGNKETQYF	TGTGCCAGCAGCCCGAGCGGGAACAAAGAGACCCAGTACTTC
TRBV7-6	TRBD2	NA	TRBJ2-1	CASSLYGTSGPNEQFF	TGTGCCAGCAGCTTGTACGGGACTAGCGGTCCCAATGAGCAGTTCTTC
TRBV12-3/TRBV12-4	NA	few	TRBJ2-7	CASSLDYRHEQYF	TGTGCCAGCAGTTTAGACTACCGCCACGAGCAGTACTTC
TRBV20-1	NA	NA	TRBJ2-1	CSATNRDGVLFDEQFF	TGCAGTGCTACCAACCGGGACGGGGTCCTATTCGATGAGCAGTTCTTC
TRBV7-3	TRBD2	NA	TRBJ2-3	CASSLTSLRAGGLTDTQYF	TGTGCCAGCAGCTTAACGAGCTTAAGGGCGGGAGGCCTCACAGATACGCAGTATTTT
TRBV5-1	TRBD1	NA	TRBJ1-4	CAGRKGQSLGEKLFF	TGCGCCGGTCGGAAGGGACAGTCCTTAGGCGAAAAACTGTTTTTT
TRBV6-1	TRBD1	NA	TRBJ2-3	CASTRTGGSTDTQYF	TGTGCCAGCACTAGGACAGGGGGCAGCACAGATACGCAGTATTTT
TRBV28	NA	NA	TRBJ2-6	CASSSGAAGANVLTF	TGTGCCAGCAGTTCAGGGGCGGCTGGGGCCAACGTCCTGACTTTC
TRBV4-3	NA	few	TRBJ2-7	CASSQEMRGRSYEQYF	TGCGCCAGCAGCCAAGAGATGAGGGGAAGGTCCTACGAGCAGTACTTC
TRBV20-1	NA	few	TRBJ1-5	CSARDMRAGYSNQPQHF	TGCAGTGCTAGAGATATGAGGGCCGGCTATAGCAATCAGCCCCAGCATTTT
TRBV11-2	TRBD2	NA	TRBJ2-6	CASGWEGRRANVLTF	TGTGCCAGCGGCTGGGAGGGTCGAAGGGCCAACGTCCTGACTTTC